This TCR beta chain was identified during a study of response to subunit inactivated influenza vaccine. Remarks on this clonotype: Its antigen is still unknown.

Using its own MiXCR run on the RT-PCR reads, TCRdb lists one record per CDR3 protein. The sample holds about 780,000 distinct CDR3 sequences; about a fifth are singletons and the top ten take under 13%. This CDR3 has 15 residues. Germline V CDR1 and CDR2: MNHEY, SMNVEV (reference sequence). V was pared by 2 bases and J by 4 bases, with 15 bases between. Points from the study as a whole: Each seasonal flu vaccination may recruit only limited new T cells, authors suggested.

Sequenced material: PBMCs from blood, taken roughly 5 days after vaccination. The genes are TRBV27 and TRBJ2-7, with D perhaps being TRBD1 or TRBD2 (5 bases each). This TCR derives from a man aged 50-60 years who received an inactivated influenza vaccine. CDR3 protein: CASSLDGADWYEQYF. As DNA, the CDR3 is TGTGCCAGCAGTTTAGACGGGGCGGATTGGTACGAGCAGTACTTC.